This T cell receptor (beta chain) was captured by sequencing in a study of OX40 agonist ivuxolimab in advanced cancers. In the study overall: Patients got intravenous ivuxolimab at 0.01 to 10 mg/kg every 2 weeks. Every patient in dose escalation had hepatocellular carcinoma, melanoma, renal cell or head and neck cancer.

Comment on this clone: Its antigen is unidentified.

Overall study results and limits: Blood T cells, both CD4+ and CD8+, expanded clonally by week 6 at 0.1 to 3.0 mg/kg.

Prior autoimmune disease or systemic immunosuppression barred patients. The assay was immunoSEQ multiplex PCR, and TCRdb's table has in-frame clones only and misses some. Here the sample spans roughly 50,000 clones, approximately 90% being singletons. This sample comprised CD4+ or CD8+ T cells sorted from blood, obtained in a trial of the OX40 agonist ivuxolimab. This TCR was recovered from an adult with an advanced solid tumor such as melanoma, head and neck, liver or kidney cancer.

This CDR3 is CASQQGPNTGELFF. The CDR3, as DNA: TGTGCCAGTCAGCAGGGGCCCAACACCGGGGAGCTGTTTTTT. The chain carries TRBV6-4 and TRBJ2-2; the D gene is possibly TRBD1 (6 bases). CDR3 length: 14 residues. Germline V lookup: CDR1 MRHNA, CDR2 SNTAGT. Deletions cut 9 bases from V and 2 bases from J, with 13 bases between.